This TCR beta chain was sequenced for a study of shared clonotypes between healthy human individuals. Sequenced by immunoSEQ multiplex PCR; TCRdb stores in-frame clones only, minus some. The table shows 2 million to 2.5 million clones, with approximately 94% occurring only once. The V gene lost 3 bases and the J gene lost 6 bases, with 3 bases spanning the gap. CDR1 and CDR2 (germline): SQVTM, ANQGSEA. The CDR3 totals 10 residues. The chain links TRBV29-1 to TRBJ2-1; no definite D call. The sequenced sample was naive CD4+ T cells sorted from blood. Specified subset: CD45RA+ positively selected. The TCR was taken from a man aged 18 to 29 in good health. The CDR3 DNA follows: TGCAGCGTTGACCGCAATGAGCAGTTCTTC. This encodes CSVDRNEQFF.